A selection of T cell receptor beta chains follows, all from one sample in a study of cytomegalovirus exposure and HLA in healthy donors. Profiled with immunoSEQ multiplex PCR; TCRdb holds only in-frame clones, not every one. Reported are around 50,000 clones; the ten largest clones contain 12%. Sequenced sample: PBMCs. These receptors were collected from a woman aged 25 to 39 in good health and CMV-seropositive. Both conserved end residues are part of each CDR3. Fields, in order: V gene, D gene, J gene, clone size, CDR3 protein, CDR3 DNA. The D gene is left open where the match is weak. Expanded clones are given a class, and other clones once, few, many or no size at all.

v_gene: TRBV6-5
d_gene: .
j_gene: TRBJ2-5
abundance: .
CDR3aa: CASSEILNGETQYF
CDR3nt: TGTGCCAGCAGTGAAATTTTGAACGGTGAGACCCAGTACTTC

v_gene: TRBV6-1
d_gene: .
j_gene: TRBJ2-7
abundance: .
CDR3aa: CASRGPGTHEQYF
CDR3nt: TGTGCCAGCAGGGGTCCAGGTACCCACGAGCAGTACTTC

v_gene: TRBV6-6
d_gene: .
j_gene: TRBJ1-5
abundance: .
CDR3aa: CASSYGRSYSNQPQHF
CDR3nt: TGTGCCAGCAGTTACGGAAGGAGTTATAGCAATCAGCCCCAGCATTTT

v_gene: TRBV5-6
d_gene: .
j_gene: TRBJ2-7
abundance: .
CDR3aa: CASNSKRPSYEQYF
CDR3nt: TGTGCCAGCAACTCGAAGAGGCCCTCCTACGAGCAGTACTTC

v_gene: TRBV19
d_gene: .
j_gene: TRBJ1-3
abundance: .
CDR3aa: CASSSVNTGNTIYF
CDR3nt: TGTGCCAGTAGTAGTGTGAACACTGGAAACACCATATATTTT

v_gene: TRBV29-1
d_gene: TRBD1
j_gene: TRBJ1-1
abundance: .
CDR3aa: CSVATGDSAEAFF
CDR3nt: TGCAGCGTTGCCACAGGGGATAGCGCTGAAGCTTTCTTT

v_gene: TRBV5-1
d_gene: .
j_gene: TRBJ1-1
abundance: .
CDR3aa: CASSLGVNTEAFF
CDR3nt: TGCGCCAGCAGCCTCGGAGTGAACACTGAAGCTTTCTTT

v_gene: TRBV7-6
d_gene: .
j_gene: TRBJ2-7
abundance: .
CDR3aa: CASSSLLAYEQYF
CDR3nt: TGTGCCAGCAGTTCATTACTAGCTTACGAGCAGTACTTC

v_gene: TRBV30
d_gene: TRBD2
j_gene: TRBJ2-1
abundance: .
CDR3aa: CAWSILGGRGDNEQFF
CDR3nt: TGTGCCTGGAGTATCCTTGGCGGGAGGGGGGACAATGAGCAGTTCTTC

v_gene: TRBV27
d_gene: .
j_gene: TRBJ2-3
abundance: .
CDR3aa: CASSSYRDTQYF
CDR3nt: TGTGCCAGCAGTTCCTATCGAGATACGCAGTATTTT

v_gene: TRBV7-2
d_gene: TRBD2
j_gene: TRBJ2-3
abundance: medium-sized
CDR3aa: CASSPGLAGVADTQYF
CDR3nt: TGTGCCAGCAGCCCGGGACTAGCGGGAGTTGCAGATACGCAGTATTTT

v_gene: TRBV9
d_gene: TRBD1
j_gene: TRBJ1-4
abundance: .
CDR3aa: CASSVGQGDEKLFF
CDR3nt: TGTGCCAGCAGCGTAGGTCAGGGGGATGAAAAACTGTTTTTT

v_gene: TRBV6-5
d_gene: .
j_gene: TRBJ1-6
abundance: .
CDR3aa: CASSGGLSSPLHF
CDR3nt: TGTGCCAGCAGTGGTGGCCTTAGCTCACCCCTCCACTTT

v_gene: TRBV5-3
d_gene: .
j_gene: TRBJ1-5
abundance: .
CDR3aa: CARSPTGNQPQHF
CDR3nt: TGTGCCAGAAGCCCTACAGGTAATCAGCCCCAGCATTTT

v_gene: TRBV29-1
d_gene: .
j_gene: TRBJ1-1
abundance: .
CDR3aa: CSVHPGRKNTEAFF
CDR3nt: TGCAGCGTCCACCCAGGGAGGAAGAACACTGAAGCTTTCTTT

v_gene: TRBV15
d_gene: .
j_gene: TRBJ1-2
abundance: .
CDR3aa: CATSRDGGRAGGYTF
CDR3nt: TGTGCCACCAGCAGAGATGGGGGCCGCGCCGGTGGCTACACCTTC

v_gene: TRBV30
d_gene: .
j_gene: TRBJ1-5
abundance: .
CDR3aa: CAWSVVPLILPQHF
CDR3nt: TGTGCCTGGAGTGTGGTCCCGCTAATTCTACCCCAGCATTTT

v_gene: TRBV5-1
d_gene: .
j_gene: TRBJ2-1
abundance: .
CDR3aa: CASSLGVENEQFF
CDR3nt: TGCGCCAGCAGCTTGGGAGTTGAAAATGAGCAGTTCTTC

v_gene: TRBV28
d_gene: TRBD1
j_gene: TRBJ2-2
abundance: .
CDR3aa: CASRPTGRRAGELFF
CDR3nt: TGTGCCAGCAGACCGACAGGGCGCAGGGCCGGGGAGCTGTTTTTT

v_gene: TRBV6-5
d_gene: TRBD1
j_gene: TRBJ1-1
abundance: .
CDR3aa: CASRKNRGNTEAFF
CDR3nt: TGTGCCAGCAGAAAAAACAGGGGGAACACTGAAGCTTTCTTT

v_gene: TRBV29-1
d_gene: .
j_gene: TRBJ1-2
abundance: .
CDR3aa: CSVEHGGSNYGYTF
CDR3nt: TGCAGCGTTGAACACGGAGGGTCTAACTATGGCTACACCTTC

v_gene: TRBV19
d_gene: TRBD2
j_gene: TRBJ2-7
abundance: .
CDR3aa: CASSSTSGVGEQYF
CDR3nt: TGTGCCAGTAGTTCGACTAGCGGGGTAGGCGAGCAGTACTTC

v_gene: TRBV28
d_gene: .
j_gene: TRBJ2-7
abundance: .
CDR3aa: CASSLTGLPAYEQYF
CDR3nt: TGTGCCAGCAGCTTAACGGGACTTCCTGCCTACGAGCAGTACTTC

v_gene: TRBV13
d_gene: TRBD1
j_gene: TRBJ1-2
abundance: .
CDR3aa: CASSTAGQVYGYTF
CDR3nt: TGTGCCAGCAGCACCGCTGGACAGGTCTATGGCTACACCTTC

v_gene: TRBV19
d_gene: .
j_gene: TRBJ2-4
abundance: .
CDR3aa: CASSMAVAKNIQYF
CDR3nt: TGTGCCAGTAGTATGGCGGTAGCCAAAAACATTCAGTACTTC

v_gene: TRBV2
d_gene: TRBD1
j_gene: TRBJ1-2
abundance: large
CDR3aa: CASSEGALYTHGYTF
CDR3nt: TGTGCCAGCAGCGAGGGGGCACTTTATACACATGGCTACACCTTC

v_gene: TRBV5-4
d_gene: .
j_gene: TRBJ1-6
abundance: .
CDR3aa: CASSWGGERVDSPLHF
CDR3nt: TGTGCCAGCAGCTGGGGGGGAGAGAGGGTCGACTCACCCCTCCACTTT

v_gene: TRBV19
d_gene: .
j_gene: TRBJ1-3
abundance: .
CDR3aa: CASSIGAGPGNTIYF
CDR3nt: TGTGCCAGTAGTATTGGGGCAGGGCCTGGAAACACCATATATTTT

v_gene: TRBV10-3
d_gene: TRBD1
j_gene: TRBJ1-1
abundance: .
CDR3aa: CAISARGPTEAFF
CDR3nt: TGTGCCATCAGTGCTAGGGGGCCCACTGAAGCTTTCTTT

v_gene: TRBV7-9
d_gene: .
j_gene: TRBJ1-3
abundance: .
CDR3aa: CASSAPGLGNTIYF
CDR3nt: TGTGCCAGCAGCGCACCGGGACTCGGCAACACCATATATTTT

v_gene: TRBV7-3
d_gene: TRBD2
j_gene: TRBJ2-2
abundance: .
CDR3aa: CASSPSPSGLNTGELFF
CDR3nt: TGTGCCAGCAGCCCCTCGCCTAGCGGGCTCAACACCGGGGAGCTGTTTTTT

v_gene: TRBV11-2
d_gene: TRBD1
j_gene: TRBJ1-1
abundance: .
CDR3aa: CASSTTGAPEAFF
CDR3nt: TGTGCCAGCAGTACTACAGGGGCGCCTGAAGCTTTCTTT

v_gene: TRBV6-5
d_gene: TRBD2
j_gene: TRBJ2-7
abundance: .
CDR3aa: CASSYSSGSSTYEQYF
CDR3nt: TGTGCCAGCAGTTACTCTAGCGGGAGTTCTACATACGAGCAGTACTTC

v_gene: TRBV4-1
d_gene: TRBD2
j_gene: TRBJ2-1
abundance: .
CDR3aa: CASSRGLAGGYNEQFF
CDR3nt: TGCGCCAGCAGCCGGGGACTAGCGGGAGGCTACAATGAGCAGTTCTTC

v_gene: TRBV13
d_gene: .
j_gene: TRBJ1-2
abundance: .
CDR3aa: CASSLFGGADGYTF
CDR3nt: TGTGCCAGCAGCTTATTCGGGGGGGCGGATGGCTACACCTTC

v_gene: TRBV15
d_gene: TRBD1
j_gene: TRBJ2-7
abundance: .
CDR3aa: CATSKDRALAYEQYF
CDR3nt: TGTGCCACCAGTAAGGACAGGGCCCTCGCCTACGAGCAGTACTTC

v_gene: TRBV18
d_gene: TRBD2
j_gene: TRBJ2-7
abundance: .
CDR3aa: CASSPSASGGGEQYF
CDR3nt: TGTGCCAGCTCACCCTCCGCTAGCGGGGGCGGCGAGCAGTACTTC

v_gene: TRBV28
d_gene: .
j_gene: TRBJ2-7
abundance: .
CDR3aa: CASSFPGKNEQYF
CDR3nt: TGTGCCAGCAGTTTCCCAGGGAAGAACGAGCAGTACTTC

v_gene: TRBV5-1
d_gene: TRBD2
j_gene: TRBJ2-3
abundance: .
CDR3aa: CASSGGDWSDTQYF
CDR3nt: TGCGCCAGCAGCGGGGGGGACTGGTCGGATACGCAGTATTTT

v_gene: TRBV18
d_gene: .
j_gene: TRBJ1-2
abundance: .
CDR3aa: CASSPTANYGYTF
CDR3nt: TGTGCCAGCTCACCGACTGCTAACTATGGCTACACCTTC

v_gene: TRBV4-1
d_gene: .
j_gene: TRBJ2-1
abundance: .
CDR3aa: CASSRLGANNEQFF
CDR3nt: TGCGCCAGCAGCCGGTTGGGCGCGAACAATGAGCAGTTCTTC

v_gene: TRBV10-2
d_gene: .
j_gene: TRBJ1-2
abundance: .
CDR3aa: CASRGLASSNYGYTF
CDR3nt: TGCGCCAGCAGAGGGTTAGCGTCGAGCAACTATGGCTACACCTTC